This T cell receptor beta chain emerged from a study of CD8 T cells in Susac syndrome. CDR3 length: 16 amino acids. Trimming removed 2 bases from V and 1 base from J; junction bases left unmatched: 10. Germline V CDR1 and CDR2: SQVTM, ANQGSEA. RNA in amounts of about 0.45 to 1 ug was reverse transcribed with random hexamers. TCRdb called the immunoSEQ multiplex PCR reads again in MiXCR, with one record for every CDR3 protein. The data contain approximately 210,000 distinct CDR3 sequences, about 94% of them singletons. The rearrangement joins TRBV29-1 to TRBJ1-1; 7 bases match TRBD1. Sequencing was done on a sample of CD4+ T cells from PBMCs. The receptor comes from a human donor with Susac syndrome. CDR3 in DNA: TGCAGCGTTGAACGCGGGGAGGGGGCGGCGAACACTGAAGCTTTCTTT. Protein sequence: CSVERGEGAANTEAFF.